This T cell receptor beta chain originates from a study of blood T cell repertoires in COVID-19. V lost 7 bases to trimming and J lost 5 bases; unmatched junction nucleotides: 9. Germline V gene lookup returns CDR1 SNHLY and CDR2 FYNNEI. The CDR3 loop spans 14 amino acids. In the authors' methods: Cell counts per sample came from amplifying reference gene primers. Measured with immunoSEQ multiplex PCR; TCRdb has only the in-frame clones, and not every one. Clone size and V and J calls were adopted from that table, with D and trimming inferred from the DNA. The table includes about 250,000 clones, about 85% detected once. Researchers sorted participants into cohorts using their self-reported clinical history. Symptom resolution, clearance, or two negative PCRs marked donors in Cohort 3 as recovered.

This sequence joins TRBV2 and TRBJ2-7; 9 bases map to TRBD1. Input material: PBMCs or T cells enriched from blood (not recorded which). The TCR originated in a woman between 50 and 59 years old who had recovered from COVID-19. The DNA for the CDR3 is TGTGCCAGCATGGTCGGGACAGGGTTCAACGAGCAGTACTTC. Translated, it gives CASMVGTGFNEQYF.